One and the same sample provided the 27 T cell receptor beta chains below, sequenced in a study of early T cells in non-severe SARS-CoV-2 infection. TCRdb recomputed calls from the 5' RACE reads with MiXCR, one row per CDR3 protein. This table has tens of thousands of distinct CDR3 sequences, roughly 11% appearing once. This specimen was whole blood, taken at baseline. The receptors here all came from an adult who was a healthcare worker with PCR-confirmed SARS-CoV-2 infection or an uninfected control (not recorded which).

The chain links TRBV10-3 to TRBJ2-7; TRBD1 aligns across 11 bases. CDR1 and CDR2 (germline): ENHRY, SYGVKD. The CDR3 is 16 residues long. J gave up 6 bases and V 3 bases, and 10 bases lay outside the gene matches. The CDR3 protein is CAISERTGGEDGEQYF. The CDR3 region has the DNA TGTGCCATCAGTGAAAGGACAGGGGGCGAAGACGGCGAGCAGTACTTC.

The V gene is TRBV5-4, the J gene TRBJ2-5; 10 bases are a match to TRBD1. Per germline, CDR1 SGHNT and CDR2 YYREEE (reference sequence). The CDR3 runs to 13 residues. V shed 4 bases, J shed 6 bases, and the junction held 3 bases outside the gene matches. The CDR3: CASSQGQGKTQYF. CDR3 nucleotide sequence: TGTGCCAGCAGCCAGGGACAGGGGAAGACCCAGTACTTC.

This clonotype has ten or more counts. The chain uses TRBV7-3 and TRBJ2-1, with D uncertain. CDR1 and CDR2 from the germline V gene are SGHTA and FQGTGA. Trimming removed 2 bases at V and 6 bases at J, with 11 bases between. CDR3 length equals 14 residues. The CDR3, as DNA: TGTGCCAGCAGCTTATTGGGCTTTGGCAATGAGCAGTTCTTC. It encodes CASSLLGFGNEQFF. Using reference TRBV7-3 and TRBJ2-1 for the parts outside the CDR3, the full variable domain is GAGVSQTPSNKVTEKGKYVELRCDPISGHTALYWYRQSLGQGPEFLIYFQGTGAADDSGLPNDRFFAVRPEGSVSTLKIQRTERGDSAVYLCASSLLGFGNEQFFGPGTRLTVL.

This clonotype was seen only a few times. As DNA, the CDR3 is TGTGCCAGCAGCTTAGTAGGAGAAGAACTGTTTTTT. Translation: CASSLVGEELFF. The chain carries TRBV7-9 and TRBJ1-4; no firm D call. The CDR3 contains 12 residues. Germline values: CDR1 SEHNR, CDR2 FQNEAQ (reference sequence). The V end was cut by 1 base, the J end by 12 bases, with 9 bases between.

The V gene is TRBV7-2, the J gene TRBJ2-7; 12 nucleotides match TRBD1. The CDR3 consists of 17 residues. CDR1 is SGHTA and CDR2 is FQGNSA in the germline V gene. J was trimmed by 4 bases and V by 0 bases; bases with no gene match: 7. The CDR3 sequence: CASSLAGQGASVYEQYF. In DNA, the CDR3 is TGTGCCAGCAGCTTAGCGGGACAGGGGGCTTCAGTATACGAGCAGTACTTC.

This clonotype was detected a few times. This chain connects TRBV20-1 to TRBJ2-3; 9 bases match TRBD1. V was pared by 7 bases and J by 3 bases, with 11 bases of the junction left unmatched. CDR1 and CDR2 from the germline V gene are DFQATT and SNEGSKA (reference sequence). The CDR3 runs to 15 residues. The CDR3 bases are TGCAGTGTCCAACTCCGGGACAGGGCGACAGATACGCAGTATTTT. This sequence encodes CSVQLRDRATDTQYF.

This clonotype was counted a few times. The chain is built from TRBV20-1 and TRBJ2-3; the D gene could be TRBD1 or TRBD2 (6 bases each). Trimming left V 6 bases short and J 4 bases short, with 20 bases between. CDR3 length: 15 amino acids. Germline V gives CDR1 DFQATT, CDR2 SNEGSKA (reference sequence). CDR3 amino acids: CSARDWGALPDTQYF. The CDR3 DNA is TGCAGTGCCAGGGATTGGGGGGCGCTCCCAGATACGCAGTATTTT.

This chain connects TRBV20-1 to TRBJ1-4; D possibly corresponds to TRBD1 (5 bases). Trimming removed 3 bases at V and 8 bases at J, with 13 bases between. CDR1 DFQATT and CDR2 SNEGSKA come from the germline V gene (reference sequence). The CDR3 covers 13 residues. CDR3 amino acids: CSASFRAEEKLFF. The CDR3 bases are TGCAGTGCTAGTTTCAGGGCTGAGGAAAAACTGTTTTTT.

This chain links TRBV18 with TRBJ2-4, with 8 bases aligning to TRBD1. Germline lookup yields CDR1 KGHSH and CDR2 LQKENI. V trimming: 0 bases; J trimming: 1 base; junction bases outside the gene matches: 8. The length of the CDR3 is 18 residues. The CDR3 DNA is TGTGCCAGCTCACCACCCCGCGGGCAGGGGGCGGCCAAAAACATTCAGTACTTC. It translates to CASSPPRGQGAAKNIQYF.

There are many counts of this clonotype. The J gene is TRBJ2-7, the V gene TRBV10-1, with D hard to call. V lost 3 bases to trimming and J lost 0 bases, with 9 bases between them. This CDR3 is 14 amino acids long. Germline V CDR1 and CDR2: WNHNN, SYGVQD (reference sequence). CDR3 DNA: TGCGCCAGCAGTGATCTGGCCAGCTCCTACGAGCAGTACTTC. Residues: CASSDLASSYEQYF.

This clonotype was picked up one time. The chain carries TRBV29-1 and TRBJ2-7; D perhaps matches TRBD2 (5 bases). Germline V lookup: CDR1 SQVTM, CDR2 ANQGSEA. V lost 7 bases, J lost 3 bases, and 19 bases lay in between. There are 14 residues in the CDR3. Here the CDR3 reads CSAGKAEPGYEQYF. The CDR3, as DNA: TGCAGCGCAGGAAAAGCGGAACCCGGCTACGAGCAGTACTTC.

This clonotype was counted many times. The V and J genes are TRBV12-3 or TRBV12-4 and TRBJ2-2; 8 bases agree with TRBD1. The CDR3 is made up of 14 amino acids. Trimming removed 6 bases from V and 7 bases from J; junction bases left unmatched: 7. The CDR3 sequence: CASRGAGGHGELFF. The CDR3 nucleotides are TGTGCCAGCAGAGGGGCAGGGGGCCACGGGGAGCTGTTTTTT.

There are a few counts of this clonotype. This chain connects TRBV6-2 or TRBV6-3 to TRBJ2-7; 7 bases map to TRBD1. The CDR3 sequence is 15 residues long. With 5 bases clipped from V and 1 base from J, the junction kept 8 bases outside the gene matches. Looked up from germline, CDR1 is MNHEY and CDR2 is SVGEGT. The chain's CDR3 is CASSPARTGSYEQYF. The CDR3 DNA sequence: TGTGCCAGCAGTCCCGCTCGGACAGGATCCTACGAGCAGTACTTC.

CDR3 sequence: CASTTSNTGELFF. CDR3 nucleotides: TGTGCCAGTACCACCTCGAACACCGGGGAGCTGTTTTTT. This chain connects TRBV19 to TRBJ2-2, with unresolved D. The CDR3 has 13 amino acids. Germline V CDR1 and CDR2: LNHDA, SQIVND (reference sequence). Trimming removed 7 bases from V and 0 bases from J, with 6 bases in between.

This clonotype was observed a handful of times. This sequence joins TRBV2 and TRBJ2-5, with D possibly TRBD2 on 6 matching bases. Germline-derived CDR1 and CDR2 are SNHLY and FYNNEI. The CDR3 totals 16 residues. The V and J ends lost 0 bases and 2 bases respectively, with 13 bases between them. The CDR3 sequence is CASSEATAGGQETQYF. As DNA, the CDR3 is TGTGCCAGCAGTGAAGCCACAGCGGGCGGTCAAGAGACCCAGTACTTC.

The chain has TRBV2 and TRBJ1-4; a weak D match, TRBD1 (5 bases). Trimming left V 6 bases short and J 6 bases short, with 14 bases between. The germline gives CDR1 SNHLY, CDR2 FYNNEI. CDR3 length: 14 residues. The CDR3 spells CASSNAGDDEKLFF. CDR3 coding DNA: TGTGCCAGCAGCAATGCGGGGGATGATGAAAAACTGTTTTTT.

The V gene is TRBV5-1, the J gene TRBJ2-2; TRBD2 matches at 11 bases. Per germline, CDR1 SGHRS and CDR2 YFSETQ. J gave up 2 bases and V 4 bases, and 4 bases lay outside the gene matches. The CDR3 runs 16 residues. CDR3 sequence reads: CASSTSGSPNTGELFF. The CDR3 nucleotides are TGCGCCAGCAGCACTAGCGGGAGCCCCAACACCGGGGAGCTGTTTTTT.

The gene calls are TRBV5-1 and TRBJ2-5; D unresolved. V was pared by 1 base and J by 5 bases, with 9 bases between. Germline CDR1 is SGHRS and CDR2 is YFSETQ. The CDR3 spans 13 residues. In DNA form, the CDR3 reads TGCGCCAGCAGCTTGTACGGGTCCGAGACCCAGTACTTC. Protein: CASSLYGSETQYF.

The chain joins TRBV5-1 to TRBJ1-6, with 8 bases lining up with TRBD1. This CDR3 comprises 15 residues. V was clipped by 4 bases and J by 7 bases; unmatched bases: 7. Per germline, CDR1 SGHRS and CDR2 YFSETQ. CDR3 sequence reads: CASSEGTGINSPLHF. The CDR3 nucleotides read TGCGCCAGCAGCGAGGGGACAGGAATCAATTCACCCCTCCACTTT.

This clonotype has only a few counts. This chain connects TRBV12-3 or TRBV12-4 to TRBJ2-7, with 9 nucleotides matching TRBD2. The CDR3 contains 14 residues. Trimming removed 4 bases from V and 2 bases from J; junction bases left unmatched: 3. CDR3 sequence: CASSYLAGTYEQYF. The CDR3 DNA sequence: TGTGCCAGCAGTTACCTAGCGGGGACCTACGAGCAGTACTTC.

This clonotype was seen a few times. V gene TRBV29-1 combines with J gene TRBJ2-7; D might be TRBD1 (5 bases). Germline V lookup: CDR1 SQVTM, CDR2 ANQGSEA. Trimming left V 3 bases short and J 6 bases short, with 18 bases between. CDR3 length equals 14 residues. The CDR3 coding sequence is TGCAGCGTTGACACCCCAGGGTCCCCCTTCGAGCAGTACTTC. Protein sequence: CSVDTPGSPFEQYF.

This clonotype was seen only a few times. This sequence joins TRBV18 and TRBJ2-7, with TRBD2 matching 13 bases. The CDR3 length is 17 residues. V trimming: 4 bases; J trimming: 1 base; junction bases outside the gene matches: 7. CDR1 and CDR2 from the germline V gene are KGHSH and LQKENI. In DNA, the CDR3 is TGTGCCAGCTCACGCTACCTACTAGCGGGAGGGTCCTACGAGCAGTACTTC. It yields the protein CASSRYLLAGGSYEQYF.

The table lists this clonotype with a few counts. The chain carries TRBV9 and TRBJ1-4; D remains ambiguous. CDR1 and CDR2 from the germline V gene are SGDLS and YYNGEE. The V end was cut by 0 bases, the J end by 8 bases, with 2 bases between. The CDR3 has 11 amino acids. This CDR3 is CASSVGEKLFF. In DNA form, the CDR3 reads TGTGCCAGCAGCGTAGGAGAAAAACTGTTTTTT.

This clonotype was recorded many times. The chain links TRBV5-6 to TRBJ2-7; D is undetermined. The germline V gene encodes CDR1 SGHDT and CDR2 YYEEEE. The CDR3 spans 12 residues. Trimming stripped 0 bases from V and 4 bases from J, with 5 bases between. For the CDR3, the DNA is TGTGCCAGCAGCTTGGGGCAGTACGAGCAGTACTTC. Its translation: CASSLGQYEQYF.

A few counts support this clonotype. The genes are TRBV7-9 and TRBJ2-6; a possible D gene is TRBD1 (6 bases). This CDR3 is built from 16 residues. V dropped 6 bases and J dropped 4 bases, with 16 bases sitting between them. Germline V lookup: CDR1 SEHNR, CDR2 FQNEAQ (reference sequence). The CDR3 DNA reads TGTGCCAGCAGTCCAACAGGGTCGGCCGGGGCCAACGTCCTGACTTTC. It codes for CASSPTGSAGANVLTF.

This clonotype has only a few counts. The rearrangement joins TRBV2 to TRBJ2-1, with TRBD2 identical over 7 bases. V shed 4 bases, J shed 8 bases, and the junction held 2 bases outside the gene matches. Germline CDR1 and CDR2: SNHLY and FYNNEI. The CDR3 is made up of 12 amino acids. The CDR3 DNA sequence: TGTGCCAGCAGTGCGACTAGCCATGAGCAGTTCTTC. Translated: CASSATSHEQFF.

The CDR3 sequence is CASSDSGTYSNTGELFF. DNA of the CDR3: TGCGCCAGCTCAGATTCGGGGACCTACTCGAACACCGGGGAGCTGTTTTTT. This sequence joins TRBV10-1 and TRBJ2-2; D may be TRBD1 or TRBD2 (5 bases each). Germline assignment: CDR1 WNHNN and CDR2 SYGVQD (reference sequence). The CDR3 totals 17 residues. The V end was cut by 8 bases, the J end by 0 bases, with 19 bases between.